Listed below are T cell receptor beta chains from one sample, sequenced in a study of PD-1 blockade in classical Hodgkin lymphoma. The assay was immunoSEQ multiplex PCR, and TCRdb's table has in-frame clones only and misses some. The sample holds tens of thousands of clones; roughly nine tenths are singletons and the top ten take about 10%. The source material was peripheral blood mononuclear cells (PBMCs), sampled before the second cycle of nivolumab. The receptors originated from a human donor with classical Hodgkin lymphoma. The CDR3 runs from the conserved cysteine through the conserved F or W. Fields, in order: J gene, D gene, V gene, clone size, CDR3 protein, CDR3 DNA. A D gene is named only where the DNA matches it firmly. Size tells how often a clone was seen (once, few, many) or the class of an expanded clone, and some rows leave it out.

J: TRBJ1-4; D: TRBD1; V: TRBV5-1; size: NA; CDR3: CASSLEGQGAGEKLFF; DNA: TGCGCCAGCAGCTTGGAGGGACAGGGGGCCGGTGAAAAACTGTTTTTT
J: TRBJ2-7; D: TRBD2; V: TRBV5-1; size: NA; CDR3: CASSPAPAGGFYEQYF; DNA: TGCGCCAGCAGCCCGGCTCCAGCGGGGGGATTTTACGAGCAGTACTTC
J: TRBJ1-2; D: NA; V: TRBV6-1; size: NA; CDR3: CASSEYPGGLYGYTF; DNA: TGTGCCAGCAGTGAATATCCGGGTGGGCTCTATGGCTACACCTTC
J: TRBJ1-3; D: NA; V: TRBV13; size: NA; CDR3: CASSLGGRGNTIYF; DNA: TGTGCCAGCAGCTTAGGGGGGCGTGGAAACACCATATATTTT
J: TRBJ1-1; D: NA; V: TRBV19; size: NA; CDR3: CASSIGVTSMNTEAFF; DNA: TGTGCCAGTAGTATTGGGGTCACATCCATGAACACTGAAGCTTTCTTT
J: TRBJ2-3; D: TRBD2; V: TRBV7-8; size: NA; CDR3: CASSKLAPGTDTQYF; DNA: TGTGCCAGCAGCAAACTAGCGCCGGGGACAGATACGCAGTATTTT
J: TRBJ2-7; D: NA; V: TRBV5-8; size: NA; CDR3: CASSIGYEQYF; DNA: TGTGCCAGCAGCATAGGTTACGAGCAGTACTTC
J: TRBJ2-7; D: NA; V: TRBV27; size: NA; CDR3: CASSLYRASSYEQYF; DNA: TGTGCCAGCAGTCTATACAGGGCTAGCTCCTACGAGCAGTACTTC
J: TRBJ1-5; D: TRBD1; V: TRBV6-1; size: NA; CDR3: CASRDRQGVGQPQHF; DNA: TGTGCCAGCAGGGATCGACAGGGTGTAGGTCAGCCCCAGCATTTT
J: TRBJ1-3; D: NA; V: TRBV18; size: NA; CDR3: CASSQQGSRAGNTIYF; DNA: TGTGCCAGCTCACAACAAGGCTCCAGGGCTGGAAACACCATATATTTT
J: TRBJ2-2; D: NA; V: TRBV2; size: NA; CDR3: CASSEGPASNTGELFF; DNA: TGTGCCAGCAGTGAAGGGCCAGCCTCGAACACCGGGGAGCTGTTTTTT
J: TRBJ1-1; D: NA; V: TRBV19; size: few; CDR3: CASSISFGGNTEAFF; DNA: TGTGCCAGTAGTATAAGTTTTGGAGGGAACACTGAAGCTTTCTTT
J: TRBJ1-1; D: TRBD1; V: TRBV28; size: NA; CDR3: CASSPWDRGGTEAFF; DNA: TGTGCCAGCAGCCCCTGGGACAGGGGCGGCACTGAAGCTTTCTTT
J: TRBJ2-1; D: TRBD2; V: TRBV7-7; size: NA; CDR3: CASSQSGTSGEQFF; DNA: TGTGCTAGCAGCCAATCCGGGACTAGCGGCGAGCAGTTCTTC
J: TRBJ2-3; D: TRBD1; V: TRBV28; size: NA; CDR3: CASSLYPDRPNTDTQYF; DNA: TGTGCCAGCAGTTTATACCCGGACAGGCCCAACACAGATACGCAGTATTTT
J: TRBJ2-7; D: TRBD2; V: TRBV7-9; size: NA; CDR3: CASSFTERLAGGHEQYF; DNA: TGTGCCAGCAGCTTCACAGAACGACTAGCGGGAGGCCACGAGCAGTACTTC
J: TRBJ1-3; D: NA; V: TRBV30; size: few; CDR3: CAWDRFNRNTIYF; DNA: TGTGCCTGGGATCGTTTTAACAGAAACACCATATATTTT
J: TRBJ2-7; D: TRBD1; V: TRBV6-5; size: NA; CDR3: CASSATGTGDYEQYF; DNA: TGTGCCAGCAGTGCGACCGGGACAGGGGACTACGAGCAGTACTTC
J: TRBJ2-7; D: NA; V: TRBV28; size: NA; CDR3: CASSQGINYEQYF; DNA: TGTGCCAGCAGTCAGGGAATCAACTACGAGCAGTACTTC
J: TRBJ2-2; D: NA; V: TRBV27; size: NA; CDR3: CASRREPGTGWSGELFF; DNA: TGTGCCAGCCGTAGGGAGCCGGGAACAGGGTGGAGCGGGGAGCTGTTTTTT
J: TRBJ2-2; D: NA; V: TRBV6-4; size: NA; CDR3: CASSEEGTGELFF; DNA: TGTGCCAGCAGTGAAGAGGGCACCGGGGAGCTGTTTTTT
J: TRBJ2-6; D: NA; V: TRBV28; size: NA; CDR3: CASYAERTGANVLTF; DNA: TGTGCCAGCTATGCTGAGAGAACTGGGGCCAACGTCCTGACTTTC
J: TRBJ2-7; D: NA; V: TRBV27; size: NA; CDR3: CASGRDYEQYF; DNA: TGTGCCAGCGGCCGGGACTACGAGCAGTACTTC
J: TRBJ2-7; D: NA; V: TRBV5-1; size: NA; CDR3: CASSLAQSSYEQYF; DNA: TGCGCCAGCAGCTTGGCACAGAGCTCCTACGAGCAGTACTTC
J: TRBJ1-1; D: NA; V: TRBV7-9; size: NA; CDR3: CASSYGPGAVAEAFF; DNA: TGTGCCAGCAGCTACGGGCCGGGGGCAGTGGCTGAAGCTTTCTTT
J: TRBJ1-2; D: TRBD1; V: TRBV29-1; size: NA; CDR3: CSVEGQANYGYTF; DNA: TGCAGCGTGGAAGGACAGGCTAACTATGGCTACACCTTC